These T cell receptor beta chains were read from a single sample in a study of cytotoxic CD8 clonotypes in ibrutinib-treated CLL. Assay used: immunoSEQ multiplex PCR; TCRdb lists only in-frame clones, some missing. Counted here are tens of thousands of clones, approximately 80% occurring once; the ten biggest clones make up 51%. Sequencing was performed on PBMCs, taken after 36 months of ibrutinib treatment. These receptors were collected from a human donor with chronic lymphocytic leukemia. CDR3s include the opening cysteine and the closing phenylalanine or tryptophan. The order of the fields is clone size, V gene, D gene, CDR3 length, CDR3 protein. D genes are given only for firm matches. Where a row states a size, it is once, few, many or the class of an expanded clone; other rows omit it.

clone size: -; V gene: TRBV25-1; D gene: TRBD2; CDR3 length: 15; CDR3 protein: CASTGLAGGTGELFF
clone size: -; V gene: TRBV5-4; D gene: -; CDR3 length: 14; CDR3 protein: CASSFMVGGDGAFF
clone size: -; V gene: TRBV4-1; D gene: TRBD2; CDR3 length: 16; CDR3 protein: CASSQRGGGASYEQYF
clone size: -; V gene: TRBV2; D gene: -; CDR3 length: 12; CDR3 protein: CARPNNQETQYF
clone size: -; V gene: TRBV15; D gene: TRBD1; CDR3 length: 13; CDR3 protein: CATQGETGNTIYF
clone size: -; V gene: TRBV7-9; D gene: -; CDR3 length: 12; CDR3 protein: CASSYGIYGYTF
clone size: -; V gene: TRBV19; D gene: -; CDR3 length: 14; CDR3 protein: CASSIGQMNTEAFF
clone size: -; V gene: TRBV5-4; D gene: -; CDR3 length: 16; CDR3 protein: CASSSEVASREYGYTF
clone size: -; V gene: TRBV2; D gene: -; CDR3 length: 13; CDR3 protein: CASSWTETYEQYF
clone size: -; V gene: TRBV7-9; D gene: -; CDR3 length: 15; CDR3 protein: CASSLPGGLGTEAFF
clone size: -; V gene: TRBV5-1; D gene: TRBD1; CDR3 length: 14; CDR3 protein: CASSLWTGDYGYTF
clone size: -; V gene: TRBV4-1; D gene: TRBD2; CDR3 length: 17; CDR3 protein: CASSQDPASGGTETQYF
clone size: -; V gene: TRBV6-5; D gene: TRBD1; CDR3 length: 15; CDR3 protein: CASSRGQGMGTEAFF
clone size: -; V gene: TRBV7-2; D gene: -; CDR3 length: 15; CDR3 protein: CASSLGLYPNQPQHF
clone size: -; V gene: TRBV5-4; D gene: TRBD2; CDR3 length: 18; CDR3 protein: CASSLAAALAGIYNEQFF
clone size: -; V gene: TRBV7-9; D gene: TRBD2; CDR3 length: 15; CDR3 protein: CASNEGGLAGHEQFF
clone size: -; V gene: TRBV6-5; D gene: -; CDR3 length: 15; CDR3 protein: CASSYSTATNEKLFF
clone size: -; V gene: TRBV5-5; D gene: -; CDR3 length: 13; CDR3 protein: CASSLATDQPQHF
clone size: -; V gene: TRBV19; D gene: -; CDR3 length: 15; CDR3 protein: CASSWSGDPSQPQHF
clone size: -; V gene: TRBV5-1; D gene: -; CDR3 length: 16; CDR3 protein: CASSLVMGGHYNEQFF
clone size: -; V gene: TRBV5-1; D gene: TRBD1; CDR3 length: 14; CDR3 protein: CASSLGGQGYTIYF
clone size: -; V gene: TRBV20-1; D gene: -; CDR3 length: 11; CDR3 protein: CSASSHNEQFF
clone size: -; V gene: TRBV5-6; D gene: -; CDR3 length: 14; CDR3 protein: CASSPGSSSYEQYF
clone size: -; V gene: TRBV5-8; D gene: TRBD1; CDR3 length: 17; CDR3 protein: CASSLAAGGTITDTQYF
clone size: -; V gene: TRBV19; D gene: TRBD2; CDR3 length: 15; CDR3 protein: CASSPSGGHSYEQYF
clone size: -; V gene: TRBV2; D gene: -; CDR3 length: 14; CDR3 protein: CASSGIQGTDTQYF
clone size: -; V gene: TRBV9; D gene: TRBD1; CDR3 length: 16; CDR3 protein: CASSAMGQPNTGELFF
clone size: -; V gene: TRBV4-1; D gene: -; CDR3 length: 14; CDR3 protein: CASSQDFGYTEAFF
clone size: -; V gene: TRBV6-6; D gene: -; CDR3 length: 13; CDR3 protein: CASSLLQGNGYTF
clone size: -; V gene: TRBV7-7; D gene: -; CDR3 length: 13; CDR3 protein: CASSLTDNTEAFF
clone size: -; V gene: TRBV4-1; D gene: TRBD2; CDR3 length: 15; CDR3 protein: CASSQDLAGVYEQYF
clone size: few; V gene: TRBV5-1; D gene: -; CDR3 length: 11; CDR3 protein: CASVSGDTQYF
clone size: once; V gene: TRBV5-6; D gene: -; CDR3 length: 12; CDR3 protein: CAVSSGANVLTF
clone size: -; V gene: TRBV19; D gene: -; CDR3 length: 13; CDR3 protein: CASSPGVYNEQFF
clone size: medium-sized; V gene: TRBV2; D gene: -; CDR3 length: 17; CDR3 protein: CASSRHSAHRSYNEQFF
clone size: -; V gene: TRBV6-5; D gene: -; CDR3 length: 15; CDR3 protein: CASSYNTAGMDEQYF
clone size: -; V gene: TRBV7-2; D gene: -; CDR3 length: 13; CDR3 protein: CASSLDEWGGYTF
clone size: -; V gene: TRBV27; D gene: -; CDR3 length: 15; CDR3 protein: CASSRFAFSGNTIYF
clone size: -; V gene: TRBV6-6; D gene: -; CDR3 length: 14; CDR3 protein: CASSPSPGSYGYTF
clone size: -; V gene: TRBV7-3; D gene: TRBD1; CDR3 length: 13; CDR3 protein: CASSSQGADTQYF